These 5 T cell receptor beta chains originate from one sample sequenced in a study of blood T cell repertoires in COVID-19. The assay was immunoSEQ multiplex PCR, and TCRdb's table has in-frame clones only and misses some. The sample gives some 130,000 clones, 90% of which show up once; roughly 5% is in the top ten. The sequenced sample was peripheral blood. These receptors were collected from a man aged 60-69 years with COVID-19, enrolled during active disease.

The rearrangement joins TRBV6-6 to TRBJ2-7; 10 bases agree with TRBD1. CDR3 length: 14 amino acids. Germline V gene data show CDR1 as MNHNY and CDR2 as SVGAGI (reference sequence). With 4 bases clipped from V and 6 bases from J, the junction kept 6 bases outside the gene matches. In DNA, the CDR3 is TGTGCCAGCAGTTCCGACAGGGGGCGCACCGAGCAGTACTTC. It encodes CASSSDRGRTEQYF.

The gene calls are TRBV6-2 or TRBV6-3 and TRBJ1-2, with D perhaps TRBD1 (5 bases). CDR3 length equals 15 residues. The germline CDR1 and CDR2 sequences are MNHEY and SVGEGT. V was trimmed by 4 bases and J by 4 bases, leaving 16 bases between them. As DNA, the CDR3 is TGTGCCAGCAGTTTTACCCTCAGGGATTCCTATGGCTACACCTTC. Translated, it gives CASSFTLRDSYGYTF.

The chain has TRBV24-1 and TRBJ2-1; 8 bases fit TRBD2. CDR3 size: 16 residues. Germline V CDR1 and CDR2: KGHDR, SFDVKD. V dropped 3 bases and J dropped 8; count of bases not matched to a gene: 11. The CDR3 nucleotides are TGTGCCACCAGTGATGAGAGCGGGAGATCGTACCATGAGCAGTTCTTC. Translating it yields CATSDESGRSYHEQFF.

The CDR3 DNA reads as TGTGCCAGCAGCCCTAGGGGGCACGAACAAGAGACCCAGTACTTC. Its translation is CASSPRGHEQETQYF. The chain uses TRBV11-1 and TRBJ2-5; 7 positions agree with TRBD1. J lost 2 bases, V lost 5 bases, and 8 bases had no gene match. CDR1 SGHAT and CDR2 FQDESV come from the germline V gene (reference sequence). CDR3 size: 15 residues.

The chain joins TRBV11-3 to TRBJ2-1; weak D call: TRBD2 (6 bases). Germline CDR1 and CDR2: SGHNT and YENEEA. The length of the CDR3 is 14 residues. V lost 3 bases to trimming and J lost 8 bases, with 14 bases between them. CDR3 amino acids: CASSFDGRGDEQFF. CDR3 coding DNA: TGTGCCAGCAGCTTCGACGGGAGAGGGGATGAGCAGTTCTTC.